Below, 8 T cell receptor beta chains from the same sample are listed, as sequenced in a study of blood T cell repertoires in COVID-19. Data came from immunoSEQ multiplex PCR; TCRdb stores just in-frame clones and leaves some out. The repertoire holds 47,000 or so clones, around 86% seen once, with approximately 20% in the top ten. The sample taken for sequencing was peripheral blood. The receptors come from a woman older than 75 with COVID-19, enrolled during active disease.

The V and J genes are TRBV18 and TRBJ2-7, with 7 bases that match TRBD2. This CDR3 is built from 15 residues. CDR1 is KGHSH and CDR2 is LQKENI in the germline V gene. V shed 3 bases and J 1 base; nucleotides not matched to a gene: 6. CDR3 bases: TGTGCCAGCTCACCGAGCGGGGCGGGATCCTACGAGCAGTACTTC. It specifies CASSPSGAGSYEQYF.

This chain connects TRBV6-5 to TRBJ2-1; TRBD2 might be the D (5 bases). With 7 bases removed from V and 7 bases from J, the gap between germline ends came to 11 bases. Germline assignment: CDR1 MNHEY and CDR2 SVGAGI. CDR3 length equals 12 residues. The CDR3 loop is CASNREWNEQFF. Here the CDR3 DNA reads TGTGCCAGCAATCGGGAATGGAATGAGCAGTTCTTC.

CDR3 in amino acids: CASSSQGGSSYEQYF. The CDR3 nucleotides read TGTGCCAGCAGCTCTCAGGGGGGAAGCTCCTACGAGCAGTACTTC. The chain is built from TRBV7-9 and TRBJ2-7; the D gene is possibly TRBD1 (7 bases). V dropped 4 bases and J dropped 0 bases, with 13 bases sitting between them. The CDR3 length is 15 residues. CDR1 is SEHNR and CDR2 is FQNEAQ in the germline V gene (reference sequence).

The chain is built from TRBV29-1 and TRBJ2-1; D is undetermined. The CDR3 runs 14 residues. Germline lookup yields CDR1 SQVTM and CDR2 ANQGSEA. V lost 2 bases, J lost 0 bases, and 8 bases lay in between. The CDR3: CSVERVSSYNEQFF. The CDR3 DNA reads TGCAGCGTTGAACGCGTGAGCTCCTACAATGAGCAGTTCTTC.

J is TRBJ1-2 and V is TRBV7-3; 10 nucleotides align to TRBD1. With 5 bases clipped from V and 8 bases from J, the junction kept 8 bases outside the gene matches. Per the germline V gene, CDR1 is SGHTA and CDR2 is FQGTGA. The CDR3 loop spans 14 amino acids. The CDR3 spells CASSVDRGLVGYTF. Written as DNA, the CDR3 is TGTGCCAGCAGCGTTGACAGGGGGCTGGTCGGCTACACCTTC.

V is TRBV18 and J is TRBJ1-2; D not certain. V shed 2 bases and J shed 2 bases, with 6 bases lying between them. This CDR3 comprises 13 residues. Germline V lookup: CDR1 KGHSH, CDR2 LQKENI. The CDR3 spells CASSPDNNYGYTF. The CDR3, as DNA: TGTGCCAGCTCACCAGACAACAACTATGGCTACACCTTC. Looking up the rest from reference TRBV18 and TRBJ1-2 gives the full variable domain: NAGVMQNPRHLVRRRGQEARLRCSPMKGHSHVYWYRQLPEEGLKFMVYLQKENIIDESGMPKERFSAEFPKEGPSILRIQQVVRGDSAAYFCASSPDNNYGYTFGSGTRLTVV.

The chain combines TRBV9 with TRBJ2-5; the D gene is possibly TRBD2 (6 bases). Germline values: CDR1 SGDLS, CDR2 YYNGEE. V dropped 0 bases and J dropped 4 bases, with 10 bases sitting between them. The CDR3 loop spans 14 amino acids. This CDR3 is CASSVDFGRETQYF. CDR3 DNA sequence: TGTGCCAGCAGCGTAGATTTCGGGAGAGAGACCCAGTACTTC.

V and J are TRBV19 and TRBJ2-1, with 7 positions matching TRBD2. With V trimmed by 4 bases and J by 10 bases, 13 bases remained unmatched. This CDR3 contains 15 residues. Germline CDR1 is LNHDA and CDR2 is SQIVND (reference sequence). The DNA of the CDR3 is TGTGCCAGTAGTACGACACGACGACTAGCCAAGGAGCAGTTCTTC. It is translated as CASSTTRRLAKEQFF.